Each of the 9 T cell receptor beta chains below was sequenced from the same sample in a study of cytomegalovirus exposure and HLA in healthy donors. Both 60 Vbeta primers and 13 Jbeta primers went into the PCR. TCRdb keeps only in-frame clones here, not all; method: immunoSEQ multiplex PCR. The sample has approximately 150,000 clones, 71% seen once. The sequenced material came from PBMCs. These receptors all stem from a woman in her thirties in good health and CMV-seronegative.

The chain couples TRBV4-3 to TRBJ1-1; possible D gene TRBD1, 5 bases. CDR1 is LGHNA, CDR2 YSLEER, per germline. The V end lost 5 bases, the J end lost 0 bases, and 13 bases lay between the germline ends. The CDR3 length is 15 residues. The CDR3 loop reads CASSSGGVMNTEAFF. DNA of the CDR3: TGCGCCAGCAGCTCTGGGGGGGTCATGAACACTGAAGCTTTCTTT.

The V call is TRBV2, the J call TRBJ1-2, with no clear D. Trimming removed 4 bases at V and 4 bases at J, with 7 bases between. The CDR3 length is 12 residues. Germline V lookup: CDR1 SNHLY, CDR2 FYNNEI. The CDR3 nucleotides read TGTGCCAGCAGTGGGGCAGGCTATGGCTACACCTTC. It yields the protein CASSGAGYGYTF.

The CDR3 sequence is CAWGDYSYNEQFF. CDR3 in DNA: TGTGCCTGGGGTGACTACTCCTACAATGAGCAGTTCTTC. The chain employs TRBV30 and TRBJ2-1; the D gene is possibly TRBD2 (5 bases). Germline CDR1 GTSNPN, CDR2 SVGIG (reference sequence). The CDR3 runs 13 residues. V was cut by 5 bases and J by 0 bases, with 8 bases left in between.

This clone occurred a few times. The chain has TRBV15 and TRBJ2-5; 7 nucleotides match TRBD2. This CDR3 region has 20 residues. CDR1 is LNHNV and CDR2 is YYDKDF in the germline V gene (reference sequence). Germline trimming cut 3 bases from V and 0 bases from J; bases unmatched to any gene: 19. The CDR3 region is CATSSARPGLGLTYQETQYF. DNA of the CDR3: TGTGCCACCAGCAGTGCGAGACCCGGTTTGGGACTAACGTACCAAGAGACCCAGTACTTC.

The chain is built from TRBV4-3 and TRBJ2-5; 7 bases fit TRBD2. The end of the DNA fits TRBJ2-7 better, so the J call may be wrong. Germline loops: CDR1 LGHNA, CDR2 YSLEER. This CDR3 spans 18 amino acids. The CDR3 sequence is CASSQELAHGGSRYEQYF. CDR3 nucleotides: TGCGCCAGCAGCCAAGAACTTGCCCACGGCGGGAGTAGGTACGAGCAGTACTTC.

The V gene is TRBV28, the J gene TRBJ1-2; 9 positions match TRBD1. CDR1 is MDHEN, CDR2 SYDVKM, per germline. V lost 6 bases, J lost 3 bases, and 20 bases stayed unmatched. The CDR3 runs 19 residues. The CDR3 sequence is CASSPFYRGQGLIDYGYTF. Written as DNA, the CDR3 is TGTGCCAGCAGCCCATTCTACCGGGGACAGGGCCTAATAGACTATGGCTACACCTTC.

The chain uses TRBV5-6 and TRBJ2-2; a weak D match, TRBD1 (6 bases). Germline V lookup: CDR1 SGHDT, CDR2 YYEEEE. The CDR3 has 14 residues. V lost 8 bases, J lost 2 bases, and 13 bases lay in between. CDR3 loop: CASSGTINTGELFF. The CDR3 DNA reads as TGTGCCAGTTCCGGGACAATCAACACCGGGGAGCTGTTTTTT.

The rearrangement links TRBV28 to TRBJ2-1; 10 bases line up with TRBD2. CDR3 length equals 14 residues. CDR1 and CDR2 from the germline V gene are MDHEN and SYDVKM. The V gene end was trimmed by 8 bases and the J gene end by 7 bases; junction bases not matched to a gene: 8. CDR3 sequence: CASGGAGGWNEQFF. The CDR3 bases are TGTGCCAGCGGGGGAGCGGGAGGGTGGAATGAGCAGTTCTTC. The full variable domain, its missing parts supplied by reference TRBV28 and TRBJ2-1, is DVKVTQSSRYLVKRTGEKVFLECVQDMDHENMFWYRQDPGLGLRLIYFSYDVKMKEKGDIPEGYSVSREKKERFSLILESASTNQTSMYLCASGGAGGWNEQFFGPGTRLTVL.

A word on this clone: A read error may account for a junction end that differs from germline. This chain links TRBV2 with TRBJ2-3, with TRBD2 as a possible D gene (5 bases). This CDR3 has 15 amino acids. Looked up from germline, CDR1 is SNHLY and CDR2 is FYNNEI. The CDR3 region has the DNA TGTGCCAGCAGGGAAGCGGAGCCTAGCACAGATACGCAGTATTTT. As protein: CASREAEPSTDTQYF.